This T cell receptor beta chain was found in a study of T cell responses to AZD1222 COVID-19 vaccine. Study outcomes and limitations: Elevations in Spike-specific TCR breadth and depth followed administration of two AZD1222 doses. Baseline seropositives among AZD1222 recipients totaled only five or six. Among vaccine-associated CD4 TCRs, coverage spanned spike, with dominance at 160-218 and 743-854.

V lost 6 bases and J lost 8, with 16 bases in between. The CDR3 totals 14 residues. Germline values: CDR1 MNHEY, CDR2 SVGAGI. In regard to this clone: What it binds is unknown.

Measured with immunoSEQ multiplex PCR; TCRdb has only the in-frame clones, and not every one. The sample lists 210,000 or so clones; around 94% were seen once. Here the sequenced sample was peripheral blood, taken 28 days after the second dose of the MenACWY control vaccine. This receptor was obtained from an adult who received the MenACWY meningococcal vaccine as a control. The rearrangement uses TRBV6-5 and TRBJ1-4; tentative D call: TRBD1 (5 bases). CDR3 bases: TGTGCCAGCAGATTCAGGGAAGGGGTCGAAAAACTGTTTTTT. The encoded protein is CASRFREGVEKLFF.